Below are 13 T cell receptor beta chains sequenced from a single sample in a study of CD8 T cells in ankylosing spondylitis. TCRdb re-called the 5' RACE reads through MiXCR, storing one row per CDR3 protein. The sample comprises 100,000 to 150,000 distinct CDR3 sequences, roughly 9% of which are singletons, and 2.5% to 4% rests with the top ten. Specimen: blood, either unsorted or a sorted T cell fraction (not recorded which). These receptors were taken from a male donor with ankylosing spondylitis or in good health (not recorded which).

This clonotype was found many times. The genes are TRBV6-5 and TRBJ2-7; no clear D gene. Germline CDR1 is MNHEY and CDR2 is SVGAGI. This CDR3 region has 12 residues. Trimming shortened V by 6 bases and J by 1 base, and 7 bases separated the two germline ends. The CDR3 loop is CASSVDSYEQYF. In nucleotides, the CDR3 is TGTGCCAGCAGCGTGGATTCCTACGAGCAGTACTTC.

With respect to this clonotype: Given a much more abundant clone one base away, this may be a read error. This chain links TRBV10-3 with TRBJ2-1, with 13 nucleotides matching TRBD2. Germline CDR1 is ENHRY and CDR2 is SYGVKD. The CDR3 has 18 residues. The CDR3: CAISERGLAGKFIYDQFF. As DNA, the CDR3 is TGTGCCATCAGTGAGAGGGGACTAGCGGGAAAGTTTATCTATGACCAGTTCTTC.

There are many counts of this clonotype. The chain recombines TRBV12-3 or TRBV12-4 with TRBJ1-1, with D unresolved. With 1 base removed from V and 5 bases from J, the gap between germline ends came to 5 bases. This CDR3 region has 12 residues. CDR3 residues: CASSLEGTEAFF. The CDR3 DNA sequence: TGTGCCAGCAGTTTAGAGGGAACTGAAGCTTTCTTT.

In its sample, this clonotype was seen many times. This chain links TRBV7-2 with TRBJ2-5; tentatively, D is TRBD2 (5 bases). V dropped 1 base and J dropped 2 bases, with 8 bases sitting between them. The germline V gene encodes CDR1 SGHTA and CDR2 FQGNSA. The CDR3 extends over 14 amino acids. This CDR3 is CASSLGRQQETQYF. The CDR3 DNA follows: TGTGCCAGCAGCTTAGGGAGGCAACAAGAGACCCAGTACTTC.

The sample holds many counts of this clonotype. The chain joins TRBV5-1 to TRBJ2-7; TRBD2 matches 7 bases. This CDR3 comprises 16 residues. Germline loops: CDR1 SGHRS, CDR2 YFSETQ. Unmatched junction bases numbered 13, after V lost 4 bases and J lost 3 bases. The CDR3 protein is CASSPYFRGGSYEQYF. CDR3 nucleotides: TGCGCCAGCAGCCCCTATTTCCGGGGAGGGAGCTACGAGCAGTACTTC.

The table lists this clonotype with a few counts. The gene calls are TRBV21-1 and TRBJ2-6; the table's D call of TRBD2 was not tested on the DNA. TRBV21-1 is a pseudogene segment. The CDR3 contains 18 residues. This CDR3 reads CASSRCGRELSGANVLTF. Here the CDR3 DNA reads TGTGCCAGCAGCAGATGCGGAAGGGAACTCTCTGGGGCCAACGTCCTGACTTTC.

This clonotype was seen ten or more times. The genes are TRBV7-2 and TRBJ2-2, with D tentatively TRBD1 or TRBD2 (6 bases each). Germline assignment: CDR1 SGHTA and CDR2 FQGNSA. V was pared by 5 bases and J by 4 bases, with 17 bases between. This CDR3 has 16 amino acids. The CDR3 DNA reads as TGTGCCAGCAGCCTAGTAATCGGGGGCGGCACCGGGGAGCTGTTTTTT. Protein sequence: CASSLVIGGGTGELFF.

This clonotype was observed at least ten times. The rearrangement links TRBV7-9 to TRBJ1-4; D unclear. The V and J ends lost 1 base and 1 base respectively, with 7 bases between them. The V gene's germline CDR1 is SEHNR and CDR2 FQNEAQ (reference sequence). This CDR3 has 15 amino acids. The CDR3 region has the DNA TGTGCCAGCAGCTTAGGGGGTGGAACTAATGAAAAACTGTTTTTT. This codes for CASSLGGGTNEKLFF.

This clonotype was detected ten times or more. V and J are TRBV29-1 and TRBJ1-1; a possible D gene is TRBD1 (5 bases). Germline assignment: CDR1 SQVTM and CDR2 ANQGSEA. The CDR3 covers 12 residues. Trimming cost V 7 bases and J 3 bases, with 12 bases left between them. Written as DNA, the CDR3 is TGCAGCGCACAGGTGGCGGACACTGAAGCTTTCTTT. It codes for CSAQVADTEAFF. The full variable domain, its missing parts supplied by reference TRBV29-1 and TRBJ1-1, is SAVISQKPSRDICQRGTSLTIQCQVDSQVTMMFWYRQQPGQSLTLIATANQGSEATYESGFVIDKFPISRPNLTFSTLTVSNMSPEDSSIYLCSAQVADTEAFFGQGTRLTVV.

Points on this clonotype: This may come from a read error, since a much larger clone is one base off. A read error is likely, as this CDR3 ends without the conserved phenylalanine or tryptophan. V gene TRBV2 combines with J gene TRBJ2-7, with unresolved D. CDR1 is SNHLY and CDR2 is FYNNEI in the germline V gene. The V gene lost 8 bases and the J gene lost 0 bases, with 5 bases spanning the gap. The CDR3 consists of 11 residues. The CDR3 DNA sequence: TGTGCCAGCGGTAGCTCCTACGAGCAGTACTTG. Translation: CASGSSYEQYL.

This clonotype was detected ten times or more. This sequence joins TRBV5-8 and TRBJ2-1; D is uncertain. V gave up 4 bases and J gave up 13 bases, with 15 bases separating them. This CDR3 comprises 12 residues. Germline V CDR1 and CDR2: SGHTS, YDEGEE. The CDR3 reads CASSRHGLSQFF. The CDR3 DNA is TGTGCCAGCAGCCGCCACGGGTTATCCCAGTTCTTC.

The table lists this clonotype with many counts. V is TRBV20-1 and J is TRBJ2-2, with TRBD1 matching over 9 bases. From germline, CDR1 is DFQATT and CDR2 SNEGSKA (reference sequence). The CDR3 length is 14 residues. V lost 3 bases, J lost 2 bases, and 1 base stayed unmatched. CDR3 in DNA: TGCAGTGCTAGGGACAGGGGTAACACCGGGGAGCTGTTTTTT. This gives the protein CSARDRGNTGELFF.

This clonotype was observed many times. The chain carries TRBV5-1 and TRBJ1-1; D not certain. The CDR3 covers 15 residues. The germline gives CDR1 SGHRS, CDR2 YFSETQ. The V and J ends lost 0 bases and 1 base respectively, with 10 bases between them. The DNA for the CDR3 is TGCGCCAGCAGCTTGGTCGTTCCCCCGAACACTGAAGCTTTCTTT. Its translation is CASSLVVPPNTEAFF.